This T cell receptor (beta chain) was observed in a study of regulatory T cells in long-lasting Graves disease. At the level of the study: Persistence in Graves' disease denoted antithyroid drug use beyond 5 years alongside positive TSH receptor antibodies.

Time point reported: persistent/refractory GD, antithyroid drugs over 5 years with positive TRAb. Extracted RNA from PBMCs served as the source of the TCR library. It was American Thyroid Association guidelines that determined Graves' disease diagnosis. Construction of the TCR beta libraries employed iRepertoire HTBI primers in conjunction with Arm-PCR of CDR3 regions. One entry per CDR3 protein results from TCRdb running MiXCR on the multiplex PCR reads. The sample has about 290,000 distinct CDR3 sequences; roughly a fifth are singletons. The table lists this clonotype with a few counts. This CDR3 region has 14 residues. Germline assignment: CDR1 MRHNA and CDR2 SNTAGT. The ends were cut back, 4 bases at V and 3 bases at J, with 9 bases in the middle.

Sequences were derived from peripheral blood mononuclear cells (PBMCs), sampled when the disease was refractory, from a patient treated with antithyroid drugs. The clonotype originates from a female donor with Graves disease. The chain has TRBV6-4 and TRBJ2-2; D gene unclear. CDR3 sequence (DNA): TGTGCCAGCAGTGCGGCAGGTTACACCGGGGAGCTGTTTTTT. This codes for CASSAAGYTGELFF.